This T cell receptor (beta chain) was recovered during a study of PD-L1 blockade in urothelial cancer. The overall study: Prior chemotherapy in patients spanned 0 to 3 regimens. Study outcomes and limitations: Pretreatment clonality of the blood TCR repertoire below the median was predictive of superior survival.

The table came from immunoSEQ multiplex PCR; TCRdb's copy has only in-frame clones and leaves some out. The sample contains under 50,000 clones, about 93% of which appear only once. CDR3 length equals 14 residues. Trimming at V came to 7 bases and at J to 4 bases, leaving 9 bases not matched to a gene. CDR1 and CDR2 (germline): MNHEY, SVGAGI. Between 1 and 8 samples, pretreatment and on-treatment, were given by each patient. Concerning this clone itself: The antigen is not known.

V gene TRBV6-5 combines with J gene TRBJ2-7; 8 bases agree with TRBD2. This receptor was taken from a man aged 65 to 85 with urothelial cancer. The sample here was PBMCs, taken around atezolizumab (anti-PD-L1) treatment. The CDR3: CASKKAGVGYEQYF. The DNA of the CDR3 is TGTGCCAGCAAGAAAGCGGGAGTGGGATACGAGCAGTACTTC.